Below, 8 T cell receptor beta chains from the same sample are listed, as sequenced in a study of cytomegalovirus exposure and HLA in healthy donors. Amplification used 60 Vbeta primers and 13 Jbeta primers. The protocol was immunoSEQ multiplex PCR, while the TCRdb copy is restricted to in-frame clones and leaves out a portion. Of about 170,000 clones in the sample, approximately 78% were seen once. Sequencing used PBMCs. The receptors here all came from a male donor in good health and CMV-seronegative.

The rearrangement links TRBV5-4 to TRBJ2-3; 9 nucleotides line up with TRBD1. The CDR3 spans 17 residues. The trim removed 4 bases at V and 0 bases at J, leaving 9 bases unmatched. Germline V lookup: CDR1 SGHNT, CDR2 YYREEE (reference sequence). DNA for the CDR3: TGTGCCAGCAGCAGTGGGACAGGGCGGTCTAGCACAGATACGCAGTATTTT. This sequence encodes CASSSGTGRSSTDTQYF.

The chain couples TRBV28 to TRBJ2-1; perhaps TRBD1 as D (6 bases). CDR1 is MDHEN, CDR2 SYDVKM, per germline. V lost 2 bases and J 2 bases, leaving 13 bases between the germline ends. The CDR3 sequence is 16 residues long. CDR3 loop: CASSLIGGETYNEQFF. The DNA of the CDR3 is TGTGCCAGCAGTTTAATAGGGGGAGAGACCTACAATGAGCAGTTCTTC.

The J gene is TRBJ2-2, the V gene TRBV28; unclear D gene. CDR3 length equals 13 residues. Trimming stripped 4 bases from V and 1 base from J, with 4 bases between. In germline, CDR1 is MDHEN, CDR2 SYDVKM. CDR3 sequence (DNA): TGTGCCAGCAGTTCACAGAACACCGGGGAGCTGTTTTTT. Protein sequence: CASSSQNTGELFF.

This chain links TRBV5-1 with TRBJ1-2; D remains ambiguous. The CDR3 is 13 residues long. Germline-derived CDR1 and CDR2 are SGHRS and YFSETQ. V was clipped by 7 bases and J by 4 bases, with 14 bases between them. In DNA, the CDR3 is TGCGCCAGCCGACGGAGTTCCTCCTATGGCTACACCTTC. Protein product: CASRRSSSYGYTF. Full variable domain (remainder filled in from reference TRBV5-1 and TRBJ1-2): KAGVTQTPRYLIKTRGQQVTLSCSPISGHRSVSWYQQTPGQGLQFLFEYFSETQRNKGNFPGRFSGRQFSNSRSEMNVSTLELGDSALYLCASRRSSSYGYTFGSGTRLTVV.

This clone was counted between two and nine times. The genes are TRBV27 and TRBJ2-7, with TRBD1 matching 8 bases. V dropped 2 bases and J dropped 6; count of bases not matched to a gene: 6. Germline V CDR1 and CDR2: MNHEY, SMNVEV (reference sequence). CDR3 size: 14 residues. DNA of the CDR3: TGTGCCAGCAGTTTAAGGCAGGGGGCGCCCGAGCAGTACTTC. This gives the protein CASSLRQGAPEQYF.

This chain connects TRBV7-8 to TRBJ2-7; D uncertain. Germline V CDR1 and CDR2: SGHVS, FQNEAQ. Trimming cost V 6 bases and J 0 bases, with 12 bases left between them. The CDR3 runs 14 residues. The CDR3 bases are TGTGCCAGCAGGCCCAAGAGACTCTCCTACGAGCAGTACTTC. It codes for CASRPKRLSYEQYF.

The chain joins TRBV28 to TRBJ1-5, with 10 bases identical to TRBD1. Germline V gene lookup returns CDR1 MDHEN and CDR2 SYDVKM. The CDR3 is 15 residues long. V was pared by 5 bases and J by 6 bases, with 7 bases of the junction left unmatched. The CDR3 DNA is TGTGCCAGCAGTGACAGGGGGCGCTCGGGTCAGCCCCAGCATTTT. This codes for CASSDRGRSGQPQHF.

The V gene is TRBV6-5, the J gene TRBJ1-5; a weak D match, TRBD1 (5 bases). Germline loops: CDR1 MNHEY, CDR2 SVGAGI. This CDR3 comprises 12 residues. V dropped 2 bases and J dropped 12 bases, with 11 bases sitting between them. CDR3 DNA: TGTGCCAGCAGTTACCCGAGACAGAACCAGCATTTT. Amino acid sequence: CASSYPRQNQHF.